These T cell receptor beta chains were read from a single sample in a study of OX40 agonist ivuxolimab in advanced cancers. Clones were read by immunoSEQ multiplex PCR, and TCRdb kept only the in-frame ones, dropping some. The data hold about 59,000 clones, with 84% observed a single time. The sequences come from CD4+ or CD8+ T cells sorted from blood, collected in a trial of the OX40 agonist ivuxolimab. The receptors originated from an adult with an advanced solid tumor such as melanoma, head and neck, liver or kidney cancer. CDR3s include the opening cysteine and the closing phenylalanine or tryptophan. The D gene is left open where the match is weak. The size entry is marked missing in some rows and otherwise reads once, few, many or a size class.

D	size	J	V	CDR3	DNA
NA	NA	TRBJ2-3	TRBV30	CAWADLDTQYF	TGTGCCTGGGCAGACCTAGATACGCAGTATTTT
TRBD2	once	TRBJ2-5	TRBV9	CASSPYGGAETQYF	TGTGCCAGCAGCCCGTACGGGGGGGCGGAGACCCAGTACTTC
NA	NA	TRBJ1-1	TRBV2	CASIPPGRYTEAFF	TGTGCCAGCATTCCCCCGGGCCGCTACACTGAAGCTTTCTTT
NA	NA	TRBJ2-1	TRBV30	CAWRHPPYNEQFF	TGTGCCTGGAGGCACCCTCCCTACAATGAGCAGTTCTTC
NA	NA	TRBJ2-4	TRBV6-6	CASSQRGASKNIQYF	TGTGCCAGCAGTCAACGTGGGGCGTCCAAAAACATTCAGTACTTC
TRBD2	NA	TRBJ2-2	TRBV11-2	CASSLAGGWTGELFF	TGTGCCAGCAGCTTAGCGGGAGGTTGGACCGGGGAGCTGTTTTTT
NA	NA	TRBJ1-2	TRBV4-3	CASSQADRQNYGYTF	TGCGCCAGCAGCCAAGCCGACAGGCAAAACTATGGCTACACCTTC
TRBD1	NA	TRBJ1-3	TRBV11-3	CASSEGATGNTIYF	TGTGCCAGCAGCGAGGGGGCGACTGGAAACACCATATATTTT
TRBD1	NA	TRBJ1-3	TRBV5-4	CASSSGQGEAIYF	TGTGCCAGCAGCTCGGGACAGGGTGAAGCCATATATTTT
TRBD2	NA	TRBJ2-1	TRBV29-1	CRGGSSYNEQFF	TGCAGGGGGGGGAGCTCCTACAATGAGCAGTTCTTC
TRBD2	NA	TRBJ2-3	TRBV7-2	CVSSLSLGLAGGLQYF	TGTGTCAGCAGCTTATCACTGGGACTAGCGGGGGGCCTGCAGTATTTT
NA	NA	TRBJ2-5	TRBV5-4	CASSRVIQETQYF	TGTGCCAGCAGCCGTGTAATCCAAGAGACCCAGTACTTC
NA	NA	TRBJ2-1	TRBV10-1	CASSDGRPYNEQFF	TGCGCCAGCAGTGACGGGAGACCTTACAATGAGCAGTTCTTC
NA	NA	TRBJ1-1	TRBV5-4	CASSLPLTGSTEAFF	TGTGCCAGCAGCTTGCCTCTTACAGGCTCGACTGAAGCTTTCTTT
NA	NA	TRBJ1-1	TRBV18	CASSPKQGRSTEAFF	TGTGCCAGCTCACCAAAACAGGGCAGGAGCACTGAAGCTTTCTTT
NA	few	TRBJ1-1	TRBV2	CASSLLENTEAFF	TGTGCCAGCAGTCTCTTGGAGAACACTGAAGCTTTCTTT
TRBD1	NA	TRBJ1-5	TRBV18	CASSPGTAQPQHF	TGTGCCAGCTCACCAGGGACAGCTCAGCCCCAGCATTTT
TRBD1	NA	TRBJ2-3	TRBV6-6	CASSYSGQGHTDTQYF	TGTGCCAGCAGTTACTCTGGACAGGGACACACAGATACGCAGTATTTT
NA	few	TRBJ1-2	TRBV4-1	CASSQDGRGYRYTF	TGCGCCAGCAGCCAAGATGGTAGGGGATATCGCTACACCTTC
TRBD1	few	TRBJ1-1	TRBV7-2	CASSAHRGQAFF	TGTGCCAGCAGCGCGCACAGGGGTCAGGCTTTCTTT
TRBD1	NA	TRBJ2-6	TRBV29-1	CSVEGTGLDVLTF	TGCAGCGTCGAAGGGACAGGGCTTGACGTCCTGACTTTC
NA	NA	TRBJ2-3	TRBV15	CATSRGPGTSLF	TGTGCCACCAGCAGAGGTCCCGGGACTTCACTATTT
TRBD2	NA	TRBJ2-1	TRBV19	CASSGGGKGEQFF	TGTGCCAGTAGTGGGGGAGGGAAAGGTGAGCAGTTCTTC
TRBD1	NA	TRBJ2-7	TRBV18	CASSPGTDVYEQYF	TGTGCCAGCTCCCCCGGGACAGACGTCTACGAGCAGTACTTC
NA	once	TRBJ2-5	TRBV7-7	CASRAIGGETQYF	TGTGCTAGCAGGGCAATAGGGGGAGAGACCCAGTACTTC
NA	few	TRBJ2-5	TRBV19	CASSSQGTQYF	TGTGCCAGTAGTTCACAGGGGACCCAGTACTTC
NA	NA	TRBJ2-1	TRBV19	CASSRNRDNEQFF	TGTGCCAGTAGCAGAAACAGAGACAATGAGCAGTTCTTC
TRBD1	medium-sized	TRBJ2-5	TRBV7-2	CASSLTRTGKAETQYF	TGTGCCAGCAGCTTAACCCGGACAGGGAAAGCGGAGACCCAGTACTTC
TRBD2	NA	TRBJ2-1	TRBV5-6	CASSRTSGREQFF	TGTGCCAGCAGCAGGACTAGCGGGAGAGAGCAGTTCTTC
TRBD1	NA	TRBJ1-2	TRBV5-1	CASSRTGADYGYTF	TGCGCCAGCAGCAGGACAGGGGCTGACTATGGCTACACCTTC
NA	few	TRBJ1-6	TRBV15	CATSYGQGDSPLHF	TGTGCCACCAGCTACGGGCAGGGAGATTCACCCCTCCACTTT
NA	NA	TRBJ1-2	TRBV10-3	CAISESGVSNYGYTF	TGTGCCATCAGTGAGTCAGGGGTGTCTAACTATGGCTACACCTTC
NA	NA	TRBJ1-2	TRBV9	CASSVGARGYTF	TGTGCCAGCAGCGTAGGGGCTCGTGGCTACACCTTC
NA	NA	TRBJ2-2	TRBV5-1	CASSLTGGNTGELFF	TGCGCCAGCAGCTTGACAGGTGGGAACACCGGGGAGCTGTTTTTT
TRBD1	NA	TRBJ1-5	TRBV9	CASSLSTGVGPQHF	TGTGCCAGCAGCCTCTCGACAGGGGTTGGGCCCCAGCATTTT